These 13 T cell receptor beta chains share one sample of origin, sequenced in a study of cytomegalovirus exposure and HLA in healthy donors. This PCR relied on a set of 60 Vbeta primers and 13 Jbeta primers. Profiling relied on immunoSEQ multiplex PCR, and the TCRdb table lists in-frame clones only, not all of them. The sample has about 100,000 clones, around 79% seen once; the top ten hold 5.8%. Source material: PBMCs. The receptors come from a man aged 60 to 75 in good health and CMV-seropositive.

This chain joins TRBV5-1 and TRBJ2-1; 12 nucleotides line up with TRBD2. Germline V lookup: CDR1 SGHRS, CDR2 YFSETQ. With 0 bases clipped from V and 4 bases from J, the junction kept 8 bases outside the gene matches. This CDR3 is 18 amino acids long. The CDR3 protein is CASSLAEASGGVYNEQFF. The CDR3 nucleotides read TGCGCCAGCAGCTTGGCCGAGGCTAGCGGGGGGGTTTACAATGAGCAGTTCTTC.

The V call is TRBV10-1, the J call TRBJ2-2, with 7 bases matching TRBD1. V shed 9 bases and J 1 base; nucleotides not matched to a gene: 2. The germline gives CDR1 WNHNN, CDR2 SYGVQD (reference sequence). The CDR3 contains 13 residues. The CDR3 DNA reads as TGCGCCAGTAGACAGGGGAACACCGGGGAGCTGTTTTTT. Protein sequence: CASRQGNTGELFF.

This clone was seen a handful of times. The chain links TRBV4-1 to TRBJ1-4; D uncertain. V gave up 4 bases and J gave up 8 bases, with 17 bases separating them. Germline CDR1 and CDR2: MGHRA and YSYEKL. This CDR3 comprises 15 residues. CDR3 in DNA: TGCGCCAGCAGCCCCGGACCAAGGGCGGGGGAAAAACTGTTTTTT. Its protein is CASSPGPRAGEKLFF.

This clone was detected only a few times. The gene calls are TRBV5-6 and TRBJ1-6; D not certain. The V gene's germline CDR1 is SGHDT and CDR2 YYEEEE. Trimming pared 0 bases from V and 5 bases from J, leaving 6 bases between. This CDR3 has 14 residues. The CDR3 spells CASSLERDNSPLHF. The DNA for the CDR3 is TGTGCCAGCAGCTTGGAACGGGATAATTCACCCCTCCACTTT.

The gene calls are TRBV6-1 and TRBJ2-3; 11 bases are a match to TRBD2. V lost 1 base and J lost 4; bases outside the gene matches: 1. This CDR3 spans 15 amino acids. Germline V gives CDR1 MNHNS, CDR2 SASEGT. In DNA form, the CDR3 reads TGTGCCAGCAGTGAAGTTAGCGGGGGGGCAGATACGCAGTATTTT. This translates into CASSEVSGGADTQYF.

The chain carries TRBV11-2 and TRBJ2-3, with 11 bases matching TRBD2. The CDR3 is 17 amino acids. Per the germline V gene, CDR1 is SGHAT and CDR2 is FQNNGV. After removal of 4 bases from V and 7 bases from J, the junction contained 13 bases not matched to a gene. The CDR3 nucleotides read TGTGCCAGCAGCTCTCATAGCGGGGGGGCGAAGGGGAATACGCAGTATTTT. Its protein is CASSSHSGGAKGNTQYF.

The CDR3 sequence is CASSLGQGAKETQYF. CDR3 nucleotides: TGTGCCAGCAGTTTGGGACAGGGGGCGAAAGAGACCCAGTACTTC. The chain is built from TRBV6-1 and TRBJ2-5; 12 bases align to TRBD1. This CDR3 region has 15 residues. J was trimmed by 3 bases and V by 5 bases; bases with no gene match: 4. Germline CDR1 MNHNS, CDR2 SASEGT.

In DNA, the CDR3 is TGTGCCAGAAGCTTGGGTCCAGGGGGCCCCAATGAGCAGTTCTTC. Its translation is CARSLGPGGPNEQFF. V usage is TRBV5-3 and J usage is TRBJ2-1; the match to TRBD1 covers 8 bases. TRBV5-3 falls under the ORF class, with uncertain function. The length of the CDR3 is 15 residues. V was pared by 0 bases and J by 6 bases, with 5 bases of the junction left unmatched.

The chain combines TRBV23-1 with TRBJ1-5; 7 bases line up with TRBD1. TRBV23-1 is treated as an ORF (open reading frame) with a function not yet certain. The V segment lost 3 bases and the J segment 10 bases; nucleotides outside the gene matches: 18. This CDR3 is built from 17 residues. Written as DNA, the CDR3 is TGCGCCAGCAGTCAGTCACGACAGGGTTTCGGGCTTCCCCCCCAGCATTTT. Amino acid sequence: CASSQSRQGFGLPPQHF.

The CDR3 DNA sequence: TGTGCCATCGCTAGGGGGGGGCAAGAGACCCAGTACTTC. Amino acids: CAIARGGQETQYF. This chain uses TRBV10-3 with TRBJ2-5; a possible D gene is TRBD2 (7 bases). Trimming pared 8 bases from V and 2 bases from J, leaving 12 bases between. Germline V gene data show CDR1 as ENHRY and CDR2 as SYGVKD. This CDR3 contains 13 residues.

V and J are TRBV7-6 and TRBJ1-2, with D possibly matching TRBD1 (5 bases). The CDR3 is 16 amino acids. Trimming shortened V by 5 bases and J by 0 bases, and 16 bases separated the two germline ends. The V gene's germline CDR1 is SGHVS and CDR2 FNYEAQ. The CDR3 reads CASSRGTTASNYGYTF. Written as DNA, the CDR3 is TGTGCCAGCAGCCGGGGGACCACAGCCTCTAACTATGGCTACACCTTC.

This clone was picked up a small number of times. This sequence joins TRBV27 and TRBJ1-6; 7 bases are a match to TRBD1. V shed 5 bases, J shed 3 bases, and the junction held 7 bases outside the gene matches. CDR1 MNHEY and CDR2 SMNVEV come from the germline V gene (reference sequence). The CDR3 contains 16 residues. Written as DNA, the CDR3 is TGTGCCAGCAGTGCCCGAGGACAGGTCTATAATTCACCCCTCCACTTT. Its protein is CASSARGQVYNSPLHF.

V gene TRBV28 combines with J gene TRBJ1-2, with TRBD1 identical over 9 bases. This CDR3 spans 14 amino acids. The V and J ends lost 4 bases and 3 bases, in that order; junction bases with no gene match: 3. Germline CDR1 reads MDHEN; CDR2 reads SYDVKM. CDR3 in DNA: TGTGCCAGCAGTTCACAGGGGGCTGACTATGGCTACACCTTC. The encoded protein is CASSSQGADYGYTF.